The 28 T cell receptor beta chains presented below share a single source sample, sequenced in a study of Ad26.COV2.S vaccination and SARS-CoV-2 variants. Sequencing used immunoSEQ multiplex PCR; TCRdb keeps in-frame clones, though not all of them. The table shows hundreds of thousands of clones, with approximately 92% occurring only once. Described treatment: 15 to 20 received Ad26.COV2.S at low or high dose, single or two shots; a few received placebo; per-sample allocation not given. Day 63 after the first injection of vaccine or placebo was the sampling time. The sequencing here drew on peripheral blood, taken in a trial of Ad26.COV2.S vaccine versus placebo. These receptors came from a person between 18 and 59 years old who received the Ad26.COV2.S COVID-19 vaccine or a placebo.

The CDR3 spells CASSITGWGQPQHF. The CDR3 DNA reads as TGTGCCAGCAGCATCACAGGGTGGGGTCAGCCCCAGCATTTT. The rearrangement links TRBV12-1 to TRBJ1-5; the DNA was not compared with TRBD1, the D call given in the table. TRBV12-1 is a pseudogene segment. The CDR3 length is 14 residues.

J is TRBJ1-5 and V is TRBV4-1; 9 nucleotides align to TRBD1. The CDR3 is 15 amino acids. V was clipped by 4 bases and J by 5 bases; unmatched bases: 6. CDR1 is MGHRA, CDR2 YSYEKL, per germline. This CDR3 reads CASSPGQGPYQPQHF. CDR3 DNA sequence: TGCGCCAGCAGCCCAGGACAGGGGCCCTATCAGCCCCAGCATTTT.

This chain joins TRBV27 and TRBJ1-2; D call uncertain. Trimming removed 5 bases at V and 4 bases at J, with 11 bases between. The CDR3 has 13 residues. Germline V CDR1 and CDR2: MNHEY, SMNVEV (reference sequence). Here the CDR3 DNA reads TGTGCCAGCAGTCCCTTTGGTGTCTATGGCTACACCTTC. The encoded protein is CASSPFGVYGYTF.

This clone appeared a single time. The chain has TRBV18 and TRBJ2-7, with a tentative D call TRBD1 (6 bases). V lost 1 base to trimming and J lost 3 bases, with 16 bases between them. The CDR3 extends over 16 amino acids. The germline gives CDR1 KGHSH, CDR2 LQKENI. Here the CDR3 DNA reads TGTGCCAGCTCACCACTACAGGGTAAATCCCTCTACGAGCAGTACTTC. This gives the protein CASSPLQGKSLYEQYF.

As DNA, the CDR3 is TGTGCCAGCAGTTTTAGGCCGGACAGGGGAATTGAGACCCAGTACTTC. This gives the protein CASSFRPDRGIETQYF. J is TRBJ2-5 and V is TRBV27; 9 nucleotides match TRBD1. Germline V CDR1 and CDR2: MNHEY, SMNVEV (reference sequence). The CDR3 length is 16 residues. After removal of 3 bases from V and 5 bases from J, the junction contained 10 bases not matched to a gene.

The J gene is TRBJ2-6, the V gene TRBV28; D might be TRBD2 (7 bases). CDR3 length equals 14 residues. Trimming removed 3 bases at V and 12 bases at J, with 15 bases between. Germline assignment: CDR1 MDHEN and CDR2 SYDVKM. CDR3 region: CASSFSGTSSVLTF. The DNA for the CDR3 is TGTGCCAGCAGTTTCAGCGGGACATCCAGCGTCCTGACTTTC.

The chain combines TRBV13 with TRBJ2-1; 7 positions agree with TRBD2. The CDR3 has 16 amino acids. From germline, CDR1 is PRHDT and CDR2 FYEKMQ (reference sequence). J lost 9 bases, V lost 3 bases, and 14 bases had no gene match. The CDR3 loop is CASSFQLAPGYLEQFF. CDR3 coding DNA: TGTGCCAGCAGCTTTCAACTAGCGCCCGGATATCTTGAGCAGTTCTTC.

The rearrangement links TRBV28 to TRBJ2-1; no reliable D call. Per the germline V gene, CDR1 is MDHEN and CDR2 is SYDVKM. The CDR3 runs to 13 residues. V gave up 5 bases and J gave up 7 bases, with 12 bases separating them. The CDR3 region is CASSHIDGNEQFF. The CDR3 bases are TGTGCCAGCAGTCACATCGACGGTAATGAGCAGTTCTTC.

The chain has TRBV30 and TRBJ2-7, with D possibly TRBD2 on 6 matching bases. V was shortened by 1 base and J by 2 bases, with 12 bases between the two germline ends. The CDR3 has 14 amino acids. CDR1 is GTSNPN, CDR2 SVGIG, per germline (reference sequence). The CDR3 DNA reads TGTGCCTGGAGTGCTCGGGGGTCCCCCTACGAGCAGTACTTC. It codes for CAWSARGSPYEQYF.

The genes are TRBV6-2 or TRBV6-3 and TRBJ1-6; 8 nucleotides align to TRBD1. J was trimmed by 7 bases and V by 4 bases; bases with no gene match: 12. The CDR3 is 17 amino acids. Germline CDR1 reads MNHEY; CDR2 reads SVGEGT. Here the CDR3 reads CASSLTGTGFQNSPLHF. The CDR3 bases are TGTGCCAGCAGTTTGACAGGGACAGGCTTTCAGAATTCACCCCTCCACTTT.

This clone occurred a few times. The CDR3 spells CASSSPGGEGNYGYTF. The CDR3 DNA follows: TGTGCCAGCAGTTCGCCAGGGGGCGAGGGTAACTATGGCTACACCTTC. The rearrangement joins TRBV28 to TRBJ1-2; TRBD1 agrees at 8 bases. CDR3 size: 16 residues. Trimming cost V 4 bases and J 1 base; bases outside gene matches: 8. Germline CDR1 MDHEN, CDR2 SYDVKM.

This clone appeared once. The DNA for the CDR3 is TGTGCCAGCAGCTTAGTTCAGGGCACTGAAGCTTTCTTT. As protein: CASSLVQGTEAFF. The chain uses TRBV7-2 and TRBJ1-1; perhaps TRBD1 as D (5 bases). V gave up 1 base and J gave up 4 bases, with 7 bases separating them. From germline, CDR1 is SGHTA and CDR2 FQGNSA. The CDR3 totals 13 residues.

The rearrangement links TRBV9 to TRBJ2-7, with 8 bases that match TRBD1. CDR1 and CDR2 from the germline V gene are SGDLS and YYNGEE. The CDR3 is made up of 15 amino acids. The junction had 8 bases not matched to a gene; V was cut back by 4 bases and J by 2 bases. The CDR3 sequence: CASSSGDRRPYEQYF. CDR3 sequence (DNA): TGTGCCAGCAGCTCAGGGGACAGGAGACCCTACGAGCAGTACTTC.

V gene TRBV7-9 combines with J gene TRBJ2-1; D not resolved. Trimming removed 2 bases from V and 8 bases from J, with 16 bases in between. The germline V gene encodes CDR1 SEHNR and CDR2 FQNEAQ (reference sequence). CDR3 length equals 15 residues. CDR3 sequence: CASSLNRIIRDEQFF. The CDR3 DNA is TGTGCCAGCAGCTTAAACCGCATTATAAGAGATGAGCAGTTCTTC.

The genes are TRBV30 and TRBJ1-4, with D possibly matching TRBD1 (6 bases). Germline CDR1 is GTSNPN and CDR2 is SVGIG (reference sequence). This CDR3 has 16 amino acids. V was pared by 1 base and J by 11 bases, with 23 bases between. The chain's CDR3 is CAWSGPEAGASVKLFF. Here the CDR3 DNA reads TGTGCCTGGAGTGGGCCAGAGGCAGGGGCATCCGTGAAACTGTTTTTT.

The CDR3 loop is CASRTSDSYNEQFF. Written as DNA, the CDR3 is TGTGCCAGCCGGACTAGCGACTCCTACAATGAGCAGTTCTTC. The genes are TRBV10-3 and TRBJ2-1, with 9 bases matching TRBD2. V was clipped by 10 bases and J by 0 bases; unmatched bases: 4. The CDR3 is made up of 14 amino acids. CDR1 is ENHRY and CDR2 is SYGVKD in the germline V gene.

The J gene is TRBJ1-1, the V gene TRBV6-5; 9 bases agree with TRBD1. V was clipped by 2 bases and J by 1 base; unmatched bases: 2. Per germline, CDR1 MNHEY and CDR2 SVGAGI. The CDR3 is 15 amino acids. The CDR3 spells CASSYRDRANTEAFF. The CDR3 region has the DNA TGTGCCAGCAGTTACCGGGACAGGGCGAACACTGAAGCTTTCTTT.

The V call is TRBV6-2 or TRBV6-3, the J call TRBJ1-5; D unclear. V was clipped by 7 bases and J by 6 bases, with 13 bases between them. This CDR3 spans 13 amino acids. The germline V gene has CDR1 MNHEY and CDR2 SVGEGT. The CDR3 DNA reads TGTGCCAGCAACCCACACCTAGGTCAGCCCCAGCATTTT. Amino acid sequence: CASNPHLGQPQHF.

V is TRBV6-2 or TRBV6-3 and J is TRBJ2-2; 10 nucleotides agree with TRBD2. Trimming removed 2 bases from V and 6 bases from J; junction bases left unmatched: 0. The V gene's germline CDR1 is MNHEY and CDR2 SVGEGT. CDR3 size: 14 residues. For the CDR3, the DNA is TGTGCCAGCAGTTACGGGACTAGCGCCGGGGAGCTGTTTTTT. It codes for CASSYGTSAGELFF.

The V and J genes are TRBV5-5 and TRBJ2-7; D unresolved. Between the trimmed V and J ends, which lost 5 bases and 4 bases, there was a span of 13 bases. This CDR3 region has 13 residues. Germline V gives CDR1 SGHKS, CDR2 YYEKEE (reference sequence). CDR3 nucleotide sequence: TGTGCCAGCAGTAAGAGCACCTTGTACGAGCAGTACTTC. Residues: CASSKSTLYEQYF.

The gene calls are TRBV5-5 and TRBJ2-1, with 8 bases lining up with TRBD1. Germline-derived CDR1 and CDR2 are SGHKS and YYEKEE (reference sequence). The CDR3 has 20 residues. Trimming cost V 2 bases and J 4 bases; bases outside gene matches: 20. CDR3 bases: TGTGCCAGCAGCTTCCGGGACAGGTCACCTCGGCGAGCCCTTTACAATGAGCAGTTCTTC. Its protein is CASSFRDRSPRRALYNEQFF.

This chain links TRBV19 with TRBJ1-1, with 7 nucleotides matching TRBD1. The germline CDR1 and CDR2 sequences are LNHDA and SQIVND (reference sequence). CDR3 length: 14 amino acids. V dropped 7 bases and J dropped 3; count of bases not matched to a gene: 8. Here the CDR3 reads CASNRQGEYTEAFF. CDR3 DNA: TGTGCCAGTAATCGACAGGGTGAGTACACTGAAGCTTTCTTT.

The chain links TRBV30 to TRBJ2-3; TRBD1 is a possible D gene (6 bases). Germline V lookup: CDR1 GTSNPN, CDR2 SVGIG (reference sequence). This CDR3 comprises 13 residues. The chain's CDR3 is CATAGAFTDTQYF. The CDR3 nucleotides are TGTGCTACGGCAGGGGCCTTCACAGATACGCAGTATTTT.

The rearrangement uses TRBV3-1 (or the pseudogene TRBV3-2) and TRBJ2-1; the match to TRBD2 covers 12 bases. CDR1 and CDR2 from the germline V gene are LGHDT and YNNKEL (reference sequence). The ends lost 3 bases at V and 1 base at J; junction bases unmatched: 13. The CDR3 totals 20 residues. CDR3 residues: CASSHPSGRASRGSYNEQFF. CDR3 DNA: TGTGCCAGCAGCCACCCTAGCGGGAGGGCCTCAAGGGGGTCCTACAATGAGCAGTTCTTC.

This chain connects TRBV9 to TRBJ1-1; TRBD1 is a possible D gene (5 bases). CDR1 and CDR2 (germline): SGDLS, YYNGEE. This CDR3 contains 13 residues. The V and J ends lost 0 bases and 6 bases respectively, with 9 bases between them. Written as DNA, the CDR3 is TGTGCCAGCAGCGTAGAGGGGTTGGCTGAAGCTTTCTTT. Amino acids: CASSVEGLAEAFF.

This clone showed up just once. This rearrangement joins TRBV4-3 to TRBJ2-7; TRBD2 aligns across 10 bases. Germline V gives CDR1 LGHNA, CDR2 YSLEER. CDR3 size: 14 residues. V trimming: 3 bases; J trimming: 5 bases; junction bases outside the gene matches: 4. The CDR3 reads CASSHLAGVDEQYF. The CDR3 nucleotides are TGCGCCAGCAGCCACCTAGCGGGAGTCGACGAGCAGTACTTC.

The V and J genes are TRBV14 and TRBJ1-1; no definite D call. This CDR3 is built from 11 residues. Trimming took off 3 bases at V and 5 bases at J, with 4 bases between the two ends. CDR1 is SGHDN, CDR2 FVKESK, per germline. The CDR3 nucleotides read TGTGCCAGCAGCCAGAGTACTGAAGCTTTCTTT. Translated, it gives CASSQSTEAFF.

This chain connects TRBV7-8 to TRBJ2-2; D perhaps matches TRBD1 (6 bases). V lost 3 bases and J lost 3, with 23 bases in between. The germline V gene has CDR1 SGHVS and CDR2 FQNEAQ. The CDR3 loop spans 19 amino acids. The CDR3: CASSFQGKEGRTHTGELFF. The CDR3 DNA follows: TGTGCCAGCAGCTTTCAGGGGAAAGAGGGACGGACTCACACCGGGGAGCTGTTTTTT.